The next 18 T cell receptor beta chains were all read from a single sample in a study of cytomegalovirus exposure and HLA in healthy donors. Vbeta (60) and Jbeta (13) primers were used in the PCR. Clones were read by immunoSEQ multiplex PCR, and TCRdb kept only the in-frame ones, dropping some. The table has about 110,000 clones, roughly 75% seen once. The source material was PBMCs. The receptor set was obtained from a man aged 40-55 years in good health and CMV-seronegative.

This clone was counted between two and nine times. J is TRBJ2-3 and V is TRBV2, with TRBD2 matching 12 bases. CDR3 size: 15 residues. Germline V gene lookup returns CDR1 SNHLY and CDR2 FYNNEI. V shed 9 bases and J 1 base; nucleotides not matched to a gene: 5. CDR3 amino acids: CASASGGARTDTQYF. The CDR3 nucleotides are TGTGCCAGTGCTAGCGGGGGGGCTCGCACAGATACGCAGTATTTT.

V usage is TRBV10-3 and J usage is TRBJ2-3, with D possibly TRBD2 on 7 matching bases. Germline values: CDR1 ENHRY, CDR2 SYGVKD. CDR3 length: 16 amino acids. V was pared by 4 bases and J by 5 bases, with 19 bases between. CDR3 loop: CAISGPSPGGIDTQYF. Here the CDR3 DNA reads TGTGCCATCAGTGGCCCCTCGCCGGGGGGCATAGATACGCAGTATTTT.

This clone was seen more than once but under ten times. The V gene is TRBV7-2, the J gene TRBJ1-3; 12 nucleotides match TRBD1. The CDR3 contains 17 residues. The germline gives CDR1 SGHTA, CDR2 FQGNSA. V lost 2 bases, J lost 2 bases, and 4 bases stayed unmatched. DNA of the CDR3: TGTGCCAGCAGCTTAAGTGGGACAGGGGGCGCTGGAAACACCATATATTTT. Translating it yields CASSLSGTGGAGNTIYF.

This chain joins TRBV7-9 and TRBJ2-7; 12 bases map to TRBD2. CDR1 SEHNR and CDR2 FQNEAQ come from the germline V gene (reference sequence). V was pared by 4 bases and J by 3 bases, with 13 bases of the junction left unmatched. The CDR3 runs to 18 residues. The CDR3 nucleotides are TGTGCCAGCAGCTCGCCCCGACTAATGACTAGCGGGGGCTACGAGCAGTACTTC. It is translated as CASSSPRLMTSGGYEQYF. The full variable domain, its missing parts supplied by reference TRBV7-9 and TRBJ2-7, is DTGVSQNPRHKITKRGQNVTFRCDPISEHNRLYWYRQTLGQGPEFLTYFQNEAQLEKSRLLSDRFSAERPKGSFSTLEIQRTEQGDSAMYLCASSSPRLMTSGGYEQYFGPGTRLTVT.

The genes are TRBV7-8 and TRBJ2-4; D is possibly TRBD1 (6 bases). The V and J ends lost 5 bases and 1 base respectively, with 15 bases between them. Germline lookup yields CDR1 SGHVS and CDR2 FQNEAQ. This CDR3 has 16 amino acids. This chain's CDR3 is CASSVGLTGAKNIQYF. In nucleotides, the CDR3 is TGTGCCAGCAGCGTTGGATTAACAGGGGCCAAAAACATTCAGTACTTC. Filled out from reference TRBV7-8 and TRBJ2-4, the complete variable domain reads GAGVSQSPRYKVAKRGQDVALRCDPISGHVSLFWYQQALGQGPEFLTYFQNEAQLDKSGLPSDRFFAERPEGSVSTLKIQRTQQEDSAVYLCASSVGLTGAKNIQYFGAGTRLSVL.

The rearrangement joins TRBV2 to TRBJ2-5; 11 bases are a match to TRBD2. This CDR3 region has 14 residues. In germline, CDR1 is SNHLY, CDR2 FYNNEI. With 7 bases clipped from V and 5 bases from J, the junction kept 6 bases outside the gene matches. The CDR3 here is CASTQGLAAETQYF. The DNA of the CDR3 is TGTGCCAGCACCCAGGGACTAGCGGCGGAGACCCAGTACTTC.

V is TRBV27 and J is TRBJ2-5, with D possibly matching TRBD1 (5 bases). The last part of the DNA fits TRBJ2-7 better; the J call may be wrong. The CDR3 sequence is 13 residues long. The V gene's germline CDR1 is MNHEY and CDR2 SMNVEV (reference sequence). CDR3 protein: CASSLVQGYEQYF. The CDR3 coding sequence is TGTGCCAGCAGTTTAGTTCAGGGCTACGAGCAGTACTTC.

This chain uses TRBV2 with TRBJ1-2; TRBD1 might be the D (5 bases). Trimming pared 8 bases from V and 2 bases from J, leaving 12 bases between. This CDR3 region has 13 residues. Germline lookup yields CDR1 SNHLY and CDR2 FYNNEI. The CDR3 nucleotides are TGTGCCAGCTCTACAGGTTCAAACTATGGCTACACCTTC. Translation: CASSTGSNYGYTF. Full variable domain (outside the CDR3, taken from reference TRBV2 and TRBJ1-2): EPEVTQTPSHQVTQMGQEVILRCVPISNHLYFYWYRQILGQKVEFLVSFYNNEISEKSEIFDDQFSVERPDGSNFTLKIRSTKLEDSAMYFCASSTGSNYGYTFGSGTRLTVV.

The chain's CDR3 is CASSWPAGDGYTF. CDR3 nucleotide sequence: TGCGCCAGCAGCTGGCCGGCAGGGGATGGCTACACCTTC. The genes are TRBV5-1 and TRBJ1-2, with D possibly TRBD1 on 6 matching bases. This CDR3 region has 13 residues. With 3 bases removed from V and 6 bases from J, the gap between germline ends came to 12 bases. Germline CDR1 and CDR2: SGHRS and YFSETQ.

V and J are TRBV4-1 and TRBJ2-7; a weak D match, TRBD2 (5 bases). V shed 4 bases and J shed 2 bases, with 15 bases lying between them. CDR3 length equals 15 residues. Germline CDR1 reads MGHRA; CDR2 reads YSYEKL. The CDR3 nucleotides are TGCGCCAGCAGCCGGATTTCGGGAACCGCCTACGAGCAGTACTTC. Its translation is CASSRISGTAYEQYF.

The chain links TRBV7-3 to TRBJ2-3; 12 bases are a match to TRBD2. The CDR3 is made up of 15 amino acids. Trimming cost V 5 bases and J 3 bases; bases outside gene matches: 3. CDR1 and CDR2 from the germline V gene are SGHTA and FQGTGA. The CDR3 nucleotides read TGTGCCAGCAGCGTTACTAGCGGGGGGACAGATACGCAGTATTTT. It is translated as CASSVTSGGTDTQYF.

The V and J genes are TRBV6-1 and TRBJ1-5; D gene unclear. V was shortened by 2 bases and J by 2 bases, with 13 bases between the two germline ends. The CDR3 runs to 16 residues. Germline lookup yields CDR1 MNHNS and CDR2 SASEGT. As DNA, the CDR3 is TGTGCCAGCAGTGAACAGTGGCTGTCTGGCAATCAGCCCCAGCATTTT. This gives the protein CASSEQWLSGNQPQHF.

V and J are TRBV2 and TRBJ2-1; TRBD2 matches 8 bases. With 4 bases clipped from V and 9 bases from J, the junction kept 8 bases outside the gene matches. Germline V gene data show CDR1 as SNHLY and CDR2 as FYNNEI. This CDR3 region has 14 residues. CDR3: CASSGVAGGGEQFF. CDR3 DNA: TGTGCCAGCAGTGGGGTGGCGGGGGGCGGTGAGCAGTTCTTC.

This chain links TRBV4-1 with TRBJ1-4, with TRBD1 matching over 9 bases. Germline CDR1 is MGHRA and CDR2 is YSYEKL. This CDR3 is 18 amino acids long. V lost 5 bases and J lost 5; bases outside the gene matches: 15. The CDR3, as DNA: TGCGCCAGCAGCATCGGGACAGGGAGTTTTTTTGCGAATGAAAAACTGTTTTTT. Protein sequence: CASSIGTGSFFANEKLFF.

The chain has TRBV7-2 and TRBJ1-2; a weak D match, TRBD1 (6 bases). Germline CDR1 reads SGHTA; CDR2 reads FQGNSA. V dropped 5 bases and J dropped 8 bases, with 12 bases sitting between them. The CDR3 consists of 12 residues. DNA of the CDR3: TGTGCCAGCAGCCTCCAGGGGCTCGGCTACACCTTC. Residues: CASSLQGLGYTF.

This clone was recorded a few times. V is TRBV25-1 and J is TRBJ2-5, with 11 positions matching TRBD1. Per germline, CDR1 MGHDK and CDR2 SYGVNS. The CDR3 spans 16 residues. V shed 3 bases, J shed 3 bases, and the junction held 6 bases outside the gene matches. CDR3 sequence (DNA): TGTGCCAGCAGTGACGTCCGGGACAGGGGGAAAGAGACCCAGTACTTC. As protein: CASSDVRDRGKETQYF.

CDR3 sequence reads: CASSDRSQPQHF. DNA for the CDR3: TGTGCCAGCAGTGATCGTAGTCAGCCCCAGCATTTT. The J gene is TRBJ1-5, the V gene TRBV2; D gene ambiguous. The germline V and J ends were trimmed by 3 bases and 6 bases, with 6 bases remaining between them. The CDR3 runs 12 residues. Germline CDR1 is SNHLY and CDR2 is FYNNEI.

This clone was counted only a few times. The chain has TRBV6-5 and TRBJ1-2, with a weak D call TRBD1 (5 bases). The CDR3 totals 13 residues. Germline CDR1 reads MNHEY; CDR2 reads SVGAGI. The germline V and J ends were trimmed by 6 bases and 3 bases, with 11 bases remaining between them. CDR3 loop: CASRPSTDYGYTF. DNA of the CDR3: TGTGCCAGCAGGCCCTCGACAGACTATGGCTACACCTTC.